Below, 3 T cell receptor beta chains from the same sample are listed, as sequenced in a study of control samples from healthy donors and cancer patients (dated by TCRdb to about 2020). Libraries came from the immunoSEQ multiplex PCR assay. TCRdb provides this immuneACCESS table in a form limited to in-frame rearrangements. Some clones are lacking; in checked studies, under half of them reflect an unresolved V gene, and why the rest are absent is not known. The sample contains some 140,000 clones, around nine tenths of them found a single time. The biggest ten clones account for approximately 9.4% of the sample. Sequenced material: blood. These receptors originate from a woman aged 25 to 39 in good health.

The gene calls are TRBV4-1 and TRBJ2-3; D gene unclear. CDR1 and CDR2 from the germline V gene are MGHRA and YSYEKL. This CDR3 contains 14 residues. Trimming left V 0 bases short and J 6 bases short, with 10 bases between. The CDR3: CASSQDLSVDTQYF. The CDR3 DNA sequence: TGCGCCAGCAGCCAAGATCTTAGTGTCGATACGCAGTATTTT.

V gene TRBV10-1 combines with J gene TRBJ2-7, with no clear D. Germline loops: CDR1 WNHNN, CDR2 SYGVQD (reference sequence). The CDR3 has 13 residues. V shed 7 bases and J shed 6 bases, with 16 bases lying between them. Here the CDR3 reads CASNNTTDVEQYF. As DNA, the CDR3 is TGCGCCAGCAATAATACCACGGATGTCGAGCAGTACTTC.

The J gene is TRBJ1-1, the V gene TRBV11-2; tentative D call: TRBD1 (6 bases). CDR1 is SGHAT, CDR2 FQNNGV, per germline. There are 14 residues in the CDR3. The ends were cut back, 5 bases at V and 7 bases at J, with 17 bases in the middle. The CDR3 nucleotides read TGTGCCAGCAGCGACGGGGGACACGCAGGTGAAGCTTTCTTT. Its protein is CASSDGGHAGEAFF. Supplemented by reference TRBV11-2 and TRBJ1-1, the full variable domain reads EAGVAQSPRYKIIEKRQSVAFWCNPISGHATLYWYQQILGQGPKLLIQFQNNGVVDDSQLPKDRFSAERLKGVDSTLKIQPAKLEDSAVYLCASSDGGHAGEAFFGQGTRLTVV.